One and the same sample provided the 30 T cell receptor beta chains below, sequenced in a study of T cell responses to AZD1222 COVID-19 vaccine. TCRdb keeps only in-frame clones here, not all; method: immunoSEQ multiplex PCR. The sample consists of 110,000 or so clones, just under 90% of them appearing once. The material sequenced was peripheral blood, taken on day 0 of AZD1222 vaccination. The receptors were gathered from an adult in good health.

Worth noting for this clone: Within the sample, other DNA sequences also encode this same CDR3. The chain employs TRBV7-2 and TRBJ2-5; 12 bases are shared with TRBD2. Germline CDR1 SGHTA, CDR2 FQGNSA. Unmatched junction bases numbered 4, after V lost 3 bases and J lost 2 bases. This CDR3 comprises 16 residues. The CDR3 loop reads CASSLGTSGFQETQYF. The CDR3 bases are TGTGCCAGCAGCTTGGGGACTAGCGGGTTTCAAGAGACCCAGTACTTC.

The chain is built from TRBV5-1 and TRBJ2-6; D gene unclear. The V gene lost 4 bases and the J gene lost 0 bases, with 5 bases spanning the gap. Germline V lookup: CDR1 SGHRS, CDR2 YFSETQ. The CDR3 runs to 14 residues. The CDR3 sequence: CASSGLSGANVLTF. The CDR3 DNA sequence: TGCGCCAGCAGCGGGCTCTCTGGGGCCAACGTCCTGACTTTC. The variable domain in full, with the rest retrieved from reference TRBV5-1 and TRBJ2-6, is KAGVTQTPRYLIKTRGQQVTLSCSPISGHRSVSWYQQTPGQGLQFLFEYFSETQRNKGNFPGRFSGRQFSNSRSEMNVSTLELGDSALYLCASSGLSGANVLTFGAGSRLTVL.

CDR3: CASSLRGPGTGELFF. The CDR3 region has the DNA TGTGCCAGTAGCCTGAGGGGGCCGGGCACCGGGGAGCTGTTTTTT. V usage is TRBV19 and J usage is TRBJ2-2; 7 bases align to TRBD1. Germline lookup yields CDR1 LNHDA and CDR2 SQIVND (reference sequence). CDR3 size: 15 residues. V gave up 6 bases and J gave up 4 bases; unmatched junction bases: 8.

V is TRBV6-6 and J is TRBJ1-1; D uncertain. Between the trimmed V and J ends, which lost 0 bases and 4 bases, there was a span of 3 bases. This CDR3 has 12 residues. Germline-derived CDR1 and CDR2 are MNHNY and SVGAGI (reference sequence). CDR3 DNA: TGTGCCAGCAGTTACTCGAGCACTGAAGCTTTCTTT. It specifies CASSYSSTEAFF.

This clone was recorded a few times. This sequence joins TRBV30 and TRBJ2-1, with 7 bases fitting TRBD2. The V and J ends lost 3 bases and 6 bases, in that order; junction bases with no gene match: 5. The CDR3 spans 13 residues. CDR1 and CDR2 (germline): GTSNPN, SVGIG (reference sequence). The CDR3 is CAWSRGSSNEQFF. In DNA, the CDR3 is TGTGCCTGGAGCCGCGGGAGTAGCAATGAGCAGTTCTTC.

The chain links TRBV6-2 or TRBV6-3 to TRBJ1-5; weak D call: TRBD1 (5 bases). Trimming shortened V by 0 bases and J by 5 bases, and 17 bases separated the two germline ends. The CDR3 extends over 17 amino acids. The germline gives CDR1 MNHEY, CDR2 SVGEGT. The CDR3 DNA sequence: TGTGCCAGCAGTTACTCTGGGGGTACGGTCGGCGATCAGCCCCAGCATTTT. Translated, it gives CASSYSGGTVGDQPQHF.

This clone was found once. The chain couples TRBV28 to TRBJ1-2, with a weak D call TRBD1 (5 bases). The CDR3 loop spans 14 amino acids. Germline V gene lookup returns CDR1 MDHEN and CDR2 SYDVKM. V dropped 3 bases and J dropped 4 bases, with 12 bases sitting between them. The CDR3 region is CASSFLRGTYGYTF. The CDR3 DNA reads as TGTGCCAGCAGTTTCTTAAGGGGCACCTATGGCTACACCTTC.

Points on this clone: At one end, the junction sequence differs from germline, possibly due to a read error. For the CDR3, the DNA is TGTGCCAGCAGAGAAGACAGGCCTGGGGGGCAGTTCTTC. This sequence encodes CASREDRPGGQFF. The V call is TRBV2, the J call TRBJ2-1, with D possibly TRBD1 on 6 matching bases. Germline CDR1 reads SNHLY; CDR2 reads FYNNEI. The CDR3 runs 13 residues.

The chain couples TRBV5-1 to TRBJ2-3, with TRBD1 identical over 9 bases. Trimming cost V 0 bases and J 4 bases; bases outside gene matches: 6. Germline-derived CDR1 and CDR2 are SGHRS and YFSETQ. This CDR3 spans 16 amino acids. Written as DNA, the CDR3 is TGCGCCAGCAGCTTGGTCGGGGACAGGGACGCAGATACGCAGTATTTT. Translation: CASSLVGDRDADTQYF. The whole variable domain, remainder taken from reference TRBV5-1 and TRBJ2-3, is KAGVTQTPRYLIKTRGQQVTLSCSPISGHRSVSWYQQTPGQGLQFLFEYFSETQRNKGNFPGRFSGRQFSNSRSEMNVSTLELGDSALYLCASSLVGDRDADTQYFGPGTRLTVL.

J is TRBJ2-3 and V is TRBV3-1 (or the pseudogene TRBV3-2); no reliable D call. The CDR3 contains 13 residues. Trimming took off 1 base at V and 1 base at J, with 3 bases between the two ends. CDR1 is LGHDT and CDR2 is YNNKEL in the germline V gene (reference sequence). CDR3 loop: CASSQGGTDTQYF. As DNA, the CDR3 is TGTGCCAGCAGCCAAGGGGGCACAGATACGCAGTATTTT.

This clone has only one observation. This chain connects TRBV9 to TRBJ2-1; D ambiguous. Germline V gene data show CDR1 as SGDLS and CDR2 as YYNGEE. Trimming took 3 bases from V and 6 from J, leaving 7 bases between them. This CDR3 has 12 amino acids. The CDR3 bases are TGTGCCAGCAGCGCGCCTCGCAATGAGCAGTTCTTC. Encoded protein: CASSAPRNEQFF.

V usage is TRBV28 and J usage is TRBJ2-5; D is unresolved. V was cut by 3 bases and J by 5 bases, with 13 bases left in between. The germline V gene encodes CDR1 MDHEN and CDR2 SYDVKM. The CDR3 spans 14 residues. CDR3 coding DNA: TGTGCCAGCAGTTTGAGTTGGGCCCAGGAGACCCAGTACTTC. This gives the protein CASSLSWAQETQYF.

This chain connects TRBV18 to TRBJ2-2; TRBD2 might be the D (5 bases). This CDR3 is built from 16 residues. Per the germline V gene, CDR1 is KGHSH and CDR2 is LQKENI. V was cut by 0 bases and J by 2 bases, with 10 bases left in between. CDR3: CASSPPSGLNTGELFF. The CDR3 DNA is TGTGCCAGCTCACCACCTTCCGGACTTAACACCGGGGAGCTGTTTTTT.

The J gene is TRBJ1-2, the V gene TRBV18; D is uncertain. The germline gives CDR1 KGHSH, CDR2 LQKENI. This CDR3 has 14 amino acids. Trimming removed 0 bases from V and 8 bases from J, with 13 bases in between. The CDR3 DNA sequence: TGTGCCAGCTCACCACCGATCATATGGAACGGCTACACCTTC. Its protein is CASSPPIIWNGYTF.

V usage is TRBV19 and J usage is TRBJ1-4, with 9 nucleotides matching TRBD1. Germline CDR1 is LNHDA and CDR2 is SQIVND (reference sequence). This CDR3 has 16 amino acids. With V trimmed by 5 bases and J by 3 bases, 7 bases remained unmatched. CDR3 in amino acids: CASSSTGGSANEKLFF. In DNA, the CDR3 is TGTGCCAGTAGTTCTACAGGGGGCTCAGCTAATGAAAAACTGTTTTTT.

This rearrangement joins TRBV5-1 to TRBJ2-2, with 12 bases matching TRBD1. The CDR3 spans 17 residues. Germline CDR1 SGHRS, CDR2 YFSETQ. After removal of 5 bases from V and 4 bases from J, the junction contained 9 bases not matched to a gene. CDR3 DNA sequence: TGCGCCAGCAGTCCCGGGACAGGGGGCGCGGGCACCGGGGAGCTGTTTTTT. Its translation is CASSPGTGGAGTGELFF.

This clone was recorded once. The V and J genes are TRBV7-9 and TRBJ1-4; TRBD1 might be the D (6 bases). The CDR3 contains 15 residues. V was cut by 5 bases and J by 5 bases, with 15 bases left in between. Germline CDR1 and CDR2: SEHNR and FQNEAQ (reference sequence). The CDR3 loop reads CASSPQGSVNEKLFF. CDR3 DNA sequence: TGTGCCAGCAGCCCCCAGGGGTCGGTAAATGAAAAACTGTTTTTT.

As DNA, the CDR3 is TGTGCCAGCTCACGATGGACCGGGGAGCTGTTTTTT. Encoded protein: CASSRWTGELFF. The chain combines TRBV18 with TRBJ2-2; no firm D call. This CDR3 comprises 12 residues. Germline assignment: CDR1 KGHSH and CDR2 LQKENI. V was pared by 4 bases and J by 5 bases, with 5 bases between.

The V gene is TRBV27, the J gene TRBJ2-7, with D possibly matching TRBD2 (5 bases). The ends were cut back, 5 bases at V and 2 bases at J, with 13 bases in the middle. The CDR3 sequence is 14 residues long. CDR1 and CDR2 from the germline V gene are MNHEY and SMNVEV (reference sequence). CDR3 sequence: CASSRRTGTYEQYF. CDR3 nucleotides: TGTGCCAGCAGTCGACGGACGGGAACCTACGAGCAGTACTTC.

V is TRBV13 and J is TRBJ1-5, with 8 bases matching TRBD1. Germline V gene data show CDR1 as PRHDT and CDR2 as FYEKMQ (reference sequence). The V and J ends lost 0 bases and 4 bases, in that order; junction bases with no gene match: 2. This CDR3 has 15 residues. The CDR3 here is CASSLGRQGNQPQHF. The CDR3 DNA sequence: TGTGCCAGCAGCTTAGGCCGACAGGGGAATCAGCCCCAGCATTTT.

This chain links TRBV19 with TRBJ2-1, with D hard to call. The CDR3 consists of 15 residues. Germline V gene data show CDR1 as LNHDA and CDR2 as SQIVND (reference sequence). The ends were cut back, 3 bases at V and 5 bases at J, with 14 bases in the middle. This chain's CDR3 is CASSMTDRVNNEQFF. The CDR3 nucleotides are TGTGCCAGTAGTATGACCGACCGAGTTAACAATGAGCAGTTCTTC.

The chain employs TRBV4-3 and TRBJ2-1; no clear D gene. Per the germline V gene, CDR1 is LGHNA and CDR2 is YSLEER. Between the trimmed V and J ends, which lost 0 bases and 9 bases, there was a span of 6 bases. CDR3 length: 12 residues. CDR3 loop: CASSQDRREQFF. The CDR3 nucleotides read TGCGCCAGCAGCCAAGATCGGCGTGAGCAGTTCTTC.

The rearrangement uses TRBV25-1 and TRBJ1-3, with D uncertain. The CDR3 loop spans 11 amino acids. Between the trimmed V and J ends, which lost 4 bases and 9 bases, there was a span of 7 bases. CDR1 is MGHDK, CDR2 SYGVNS, per germline. As DNA, the CDR3 is TGTGCCAGCAGTGTATCCAGCACCATATATTTT. Its translation is CASSVSSTIYF.

This clone has only one observation. The rearrangement links TRBV10-3 to TRBJ2-3; D gene uncertain. The germline V gene has CDR1 ENHRY and CDR2 SYGVKD. The CDR3 sequence is 15 residues long. Trimming stripped 4 bases from V and 2 bases from J, with 13 bases between. CDR3 residues: CAISGIKGSTDTQYF. For the CDR3, the DNA is TGTGCCATCAGTGGCATTAAAGGTTCCACAGATACGCAGTATTTT.

This clone showed up just once. The J gene is TRBJ2-7, the V gene TRBV7-2, with 7 nucleotides matching TRBD1. The CDR3 is 14 amino acids. Germline CDR1 and CDR2: SGHTA and FQGNSA. Trimming took 5 bases from V and 2 from J; bases not matched to a gene: 6. CDR3 protein: CASSTRGGTYEQYF. The CDR3, as DNA: TGTGCCAGCAGCACCAGAGGGGGCACCTACGAGCAGTACTTC.

The V and J genes are TRBV28 and TRBJ1-4; D remains ambiguous. The germline gives CDR1 MDHEN, CDR2 SYDVKM. V shed 2 bases and J shed 5 bases, with 9 bases lying between them. There are 14 residues in the CDR3. The CDR3 region is CASSLGGQNEKLFF. CDR3 coding DNA: TGTGCCAGCAGTTTAGGTGGGCAGAATGAAAAACTGTTTTTT. Using reference TRBV28 and TRBJ1-4 for the parts outside the CDR3, the full variable domain is DVKVTQSSRYLVKRTGEKVFLECVQDMDHENMFWYRQDPGLGLRLIYFSYDVKMKEKGDIPEGYSVSREKKERFSLILESASTNQTSMYLCASSLGGQNEKLFFGSGTQLSVL.

This sequence joins TRBV5-5 and TRBJ1-1; D possibly corresponds to TRBD1 (6 bases). Trimming pared 4 bases from V and 7 bases from J, leaving 17 bases between. Germline CDR1 SGHKS, CDR2 YYEKEE (reference sequence). The CDR3 runs to 14 residues. The CDR3 loop reads CASSVPQGWDEAFF. CDR3 nucleotides: TGTGCCAGCAGCGTCCCTCAGGGGTGGGATGAAGCTTTCTTT.

The genes are TRBV6-2 or TRBV6-3 and TRBJ1-5; TRBD1 aligns across 10 bases. The CDR3 runs to 19 residues. In germline, CDR1 is MNHEY, CDR2 SVGEGT. Trimming cost V 0 bases and J 1 base; bases outside gene matches: 9. The CDR3: CASSYSRDRGSMSNQPQHF. The CDR3 coding sequence is TGTGCCAGCAGTTACTCTCGGGACAGGGGTTCGATGAGCAATCAGCCCCAGCATTTT.

Comment on this clone: This specimen includes other DNA sequences encoding the same CDR3. The chain recombines TRBV7-2 with TRBJ1-3; TRBD1 is a possible D gene (6 bases). The V end was cut by 5 bases, the J end by 2 bases, with 10 bases between. CDR1 is SGHTA and CDR2 is FQGNSA in the germline V gene. The length of the CDR3 is 14 residues. CDR3 residues: CASSPGAAGNTIYF. The CDR3 DNA is TGTGCCAGCAGCCCGGGGGCGGCTGGAAACACCATATATTTT.

This clone was detected a few times. The V gene is TRBV5-1, the J gene TRBJ2-5; TRBD1 is a possible D gene (5 bases). Germline V gene data show CDR1 as SGHRS and CDR2 as YFSETQ. Trimming stripped 1 base from V and 2 bases from J, with 9 bases between. The CDR3 consists of 14 residues. CDR3 in amino acids: CASSLRQTQETQYF. The CDR3 bases are TGCGCCAGCAGCTTGAGACAGACGCAAGAGACCCAGTACTTC.